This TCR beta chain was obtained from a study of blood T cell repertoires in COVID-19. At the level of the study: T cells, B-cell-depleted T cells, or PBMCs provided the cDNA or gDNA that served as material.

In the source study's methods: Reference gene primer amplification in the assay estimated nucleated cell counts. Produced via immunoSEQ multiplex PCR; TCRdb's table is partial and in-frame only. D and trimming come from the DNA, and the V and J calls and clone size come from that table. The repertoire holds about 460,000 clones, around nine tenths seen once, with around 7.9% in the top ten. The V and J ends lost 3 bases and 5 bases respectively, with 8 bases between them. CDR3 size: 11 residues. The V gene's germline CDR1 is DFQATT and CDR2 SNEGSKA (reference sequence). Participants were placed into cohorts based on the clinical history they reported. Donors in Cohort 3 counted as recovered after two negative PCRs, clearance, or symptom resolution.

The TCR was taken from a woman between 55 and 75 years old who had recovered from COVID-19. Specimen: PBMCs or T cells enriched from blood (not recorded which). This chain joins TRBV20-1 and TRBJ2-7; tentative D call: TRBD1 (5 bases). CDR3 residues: CSARVGDEQYV. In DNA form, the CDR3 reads TGCAGTGCTAGGGTAGGGGACGAGCAGTACGTC.